This TCR beta chain originates from a study of T cell changes during pregnancy in multiple sclerosis. Sequencing used immunoSEQ multiplex PCR; TCRdb keeps in-frame clones, though not all of them. This sample has around 50,000 clones, with approximately 87% found just once. Specimen: peripheral blood from another person, used as feeder cells. The receptor was derived from a human donor whose cells served as feeder cells for cultures in a pregnancy study.

The DNA for the CDR3 is TGTGCCAGCAGCCCCGGACTAGCGGGGGGGCAAGAGACCCAGTACTTC. It specifies CASSPGLAGGQETQYF. The chain is built from TRBV7-2 and TRBJ2-5; 15 bases line up with TRBD2. This CDR3 spans 16 amino acids. Germline V gene sequence: CDR1 SGHTA, CDR2 FQGNSA. Trimming cost V 5 bases and J 2 bases; bases outside gene matches: 3.